What follows are 10 T cell receptor beta chains derived from one specimen sequenced in a study of radiotherapy plus CTLA-4 blockade in lung cancer. Sequenced by immunoSEQ multiplex PCR; TCRdb stores in-frame clones only, minus some. The data hold tens of thousands of clones, with about four fifths observed a single time. The input for sequencing was peripheral blood, taken from a patient treated with radiotherapy plus ipilimumab. The origin of the receptors is a human donor with non-small cell lung cancer who had stable disease on radiotherapy plus ipilimumab.

This clone was seen more than once but under ten times. Sequence at one end of the junction differs from germline and may be a read error. The J gene is TRBJ1-5, the V gene TRBV19, with a tentative D call TRBD1 (5 bases). Germline values: CDR1 LNHDA, CDR2 SQIVND (reference sequence). The CDR3 has 13 amino acids. Written as DNA, the CDR3 is TGTGCCAGCCCCCGGGACGGGGATCAGTCCCAGCATTTT. Amino acids: CASPRDGDQSQHF. The complete variable domain, with remaining parts taken from reference TRBV19 and TRBJ1-5, reads DGGITQSPKYLFRKEGQNVTLSCEQNLNHDAMYWYRQDPGQGLRLIYYSQIVNDFQKGDIAEGYSVSREKKESFPLTVTSAQKNPTAFYLCASPRDGDQSQHFGDGTRLSIL.

The genes are TRBV5-4 and TRBJ2-7; tentatively, D is TRBD1 (6 bases). The CDR3 runs 16 residues. Germline CDR1 and CDR2: SGHNT and YYREEE (reference sequence). The V end lost 4 bases, the J end lost 0 bases, and 17 bases lay between the germline ends. The CDR3 bases are TGTGCCAGCAGCCCCAAGACAGGCCAAAGCTCCTACGAGCAGTACTTC. It translates to CASSPKTGQSSYEQYF.

The chain is built from TRBV5-1 and TRBJ1-4; D is unclear. V was pared by 0 bases and J by 0 bases, with 9 bases between. CDR3 length: 16 amino acids. Germline loops: CDR1 SGHRS, CDR2 YFSETQ. The CDR3 is CASSLEAAATNEKLFF. Written as DNA, the CDR3 is TGCGCCAGCAGCTTGGAGGCCGCTGCAACTAATGAAAAACTGTTTTTT.

The CDR3 sequence is CASSSTDSYGYTF. CDR3 bases: TGTGCCAGCAGCTCTACAGACAGCTATGGCTACACCTTC. The rearrangement joins TRBV7-9 to TRBJ1-2; D may be TRBD1 (5 bases). This CDR3 is 13 amino acids long. In germline, CDR1 is SEHNR, CDR2 FQNEAQ (reference sequence). Between the trimmed V and J ends, which lost 4 bases and 4 bases, there was a span of 10 bases. Combining the CDR3 with reference TRBV7-9 and TRBJ1-2 gives the whole variable domain DTGVSQNPRHKITKRGQNVTFRCDPISEHNRLYWYRQTLGQGPEFLTYFQNEAQLEKSRLLSDRFSAERPKGSFSTLEIQRTEQGDSAMYLCASSSTDSYGYTFGSGTRLTVV.

The rearrangement joins TRBV7-3 to TRBJ2-5, with a tentative D call TRBD1 (7 bases). The DNA end is a closer match to TRBJ2-7, so the J assignment may be wrong. The V gene's germline CDR1 is SGHTA and CDR2 FQGTGA. The CDR3 covers 13 residues. The CDR3 loop is CASRSRGAYEQYF. Written as DNA, the CDR3 is TGTGCCAGCAGATCCAGGGGGGCCTACGAGCAGTACTTC.

The rearrangement joins TRBV11-1 to TRBJ2-7; TRBD1 matches 7 bases. V was pared by 8 bases and J by 3 bases, with 7 bases of the junction left unmatched. CDR1 is SGHAT, CDR2 FQDESV, per germline (reference sequence). The CDR3 totals 13 residues. CDR3 sequence: CASHHPGGYEQYF. DNA of the CDR3: TGTGCCAGCCACCATCCAGGGGGCTACGAGCAGTACTTC.

The rearrangement joins TRBV2 to TRBJ2-1; no clear D gene. CDR1 is SNHLY, CDR2 FYNNEI, per germline. The CDR3 spans 14 residues. V was clipped by 7 bases and J by 3 bases, with 13 bases between them. The CDR3 coding sequence is TGTGCCAGCACGCTGGAGATCCTCTACAATGAGCAGTTCTTC. Protein product: CASTLEILYNEQFF.

This clone was counted between two and nine times. V usage is TRBV28 and J usage is TRBJ1-6; D unresolved. The CDR3 sequence is 17 residues long. Germline lookup yields CDR1 MDHEN and CDR2 SYDVKM. V was clipped by 3 bases and J by 0 bases, with 12 bases between them. The CDR3 DNA sequence: TGTGCCAGCAGTTTTTTGGTCAGGAGCTCCTATAATTCACCCCTCCACTTT. Amino acids: CASSFLVRSSYNSPLHF.

The table lists this clone with a few counts. The V and J genes are TRBV14 and TRBJ2-1; the match to TRBD2 covers 14 bases. This CDR3 has 18 residues. Germline V CDR1 and CDR2: SGHDN, FVKESK. The V and J ends lost 0 bases and 2 bases, in that order; junction bases with no gene match: 3. The CDR3 DNA reads TGTGCCAGCAGCCAAGAGGGACTAGCGGGGGTGGCCTACAATGAGCAGTTCTTC. Protein sequence: CASSQEGLAGVAYNEQFF.

The rearrangement links TRBV7-6 to TRBJ2-5; no reliable D call. CDR1 and CDR2 (germline): SGHVS, FNYEAQ. The V end was cut by 0 bases, the J end by 1 base, with 6 bases between. CDR3 length: 14 amino acids. This chain's CDR3 is CASSLAPSQETQYF. The CDR3 region has the DNA TGTGCCAGCAGCTTAGCACCCAGCCAAGAGACCCAGTACTTC.